The entry below describes one TCR beta chain. What it recognizes is unknown. The source of the sample is a study of cytomegalovirus exposure and HLA in healthy donors. About the research overall: There were 88 million or so unique TCRs (from HLA-typed donors) in an early data release. Genetic ancestry analysis placed more than 80% of the 400 or so donors that were genotyped in the Caucasian-associated cluster. Study observations and caveats: For TCR beta chains, V- and J-gene trimming was later linked to a missense DCLRE1C variant. Later on, analysis showed that most CMV-associated TCR beta chains appeared to be HLA-restricted.

Vbeta (60) and Jbeta (13) primers were used in the PCR. Sequenced by immunoSEQ multiplex PCR; TCRdb stores in-frame clones only, minus some. The sample carries some 67,000 clones, around 80% recorded once. Sample: PBMCs. The sequence came from a young woman in good health and CMV-seronegative.

The CDR3 nucleotides are TGTGCCAGTAGTGCCCGACAGGTCTACAATGAGCAGTTCTTC. This sequence encodes CASSARQVYNEQFF. This chain links TRBV19 with TRBJ2-1, with D maybe TRBD1 (6 bases). This CDR3 is 14 amino acids long. V lost 5 bases to trimming and J lost 3 bases, with 11 bases between them. Per germline, CDR1 LNHDA and CDR2 SQIVND (reference sequence).